The entry that follows covers one T cell receptor beta chain sequence. This CDR3 is missing its conserved last phenylalanine or tryptophan, likely due to a read error. It is unclear where the CDR3 begins or ends on the DNA, so no DNA is shown, and the CDR3 is as TCRdb lists it. The data were obtained in a study of immune characterization of retroperitoneal liposarcoma. TCRdb fed the PCR reads into MiXCR, producing one record per CDR3 protein. The sample lists about 8,200 distinct CDR3 sequences; approximately 39% were seen once. Per the germline V gene, CDR1 is MNHNS and CDR2 is SASEGT. Ends included, the CDR3 has 10 residues.

The TCR was taken from a male donor with retroperitoneal liposarcoma. The chain combines TRBV6-1 with TRBJ2-5. Sequenced: tumor tissue. The CDR3 is CASSDHILQS.